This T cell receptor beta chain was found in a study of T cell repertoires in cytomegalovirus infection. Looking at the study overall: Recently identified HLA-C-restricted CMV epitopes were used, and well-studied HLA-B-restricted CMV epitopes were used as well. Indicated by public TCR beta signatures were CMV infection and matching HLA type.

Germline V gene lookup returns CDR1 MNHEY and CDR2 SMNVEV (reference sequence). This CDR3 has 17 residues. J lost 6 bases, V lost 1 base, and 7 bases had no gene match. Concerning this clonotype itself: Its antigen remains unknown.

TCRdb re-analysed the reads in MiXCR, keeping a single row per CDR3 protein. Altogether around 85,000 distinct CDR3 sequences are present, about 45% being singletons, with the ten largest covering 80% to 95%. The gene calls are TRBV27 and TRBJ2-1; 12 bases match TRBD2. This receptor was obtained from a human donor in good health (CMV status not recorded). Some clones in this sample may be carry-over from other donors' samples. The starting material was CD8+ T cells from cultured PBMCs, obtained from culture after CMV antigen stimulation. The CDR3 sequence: CASSLLASGRASNEQFF. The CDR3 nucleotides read TGTGCCAGCAGTTTATTGGCTAGCGGGAGGGCCAGCAATGAGCAGTTCTTC.